The 27 T cell receptor beta chains below all came from one sample that was sequenced in a study of cytomegalovirus exposure and HLA in healthy donors. Use of 60 Vbeta and 13 Jbeta primers characterized the PCR. The table came from immunoSEQ multiplex PCR; TCRdb's copy has only in-frame clones and leaves some out. The sample records tens of thousands of clones, approximately 74% being singletons. Sequences were obtained from PBMCs. The receptor set was obtained from a woman aged 25 to 45 in good health and CMV-seropositive.

This clone was observed once. V usage is TRBV4-3 and J usage is TRBJ1-1, with TRBD1 matching 9 bases. Germline V gene sequence: CDR1 LGHNA, CDR2 YSLEER. V was pared by 3 bases and J by 6 bases, with 8 bases of the junction left unmatched. This CDR3 comprises 15 residues. The CDR3 is CASSQGTGYTPEAFF. CDR3 nucleotides: TGCGCCAGCAGCCAGGGGACAGGGTATACCCCTGAAGCTTTCTTT.

This chain connects TRBV9 to TRBJ1-4; no clear D gene. Trimming pared 0 bases from V and 0 bases from J, leaving 6 bases between. The germline V gene encodes CDR1 SGDLS and CDR2 YYNGEE. There are 15 residues in the CDR3. This chain's CDR3 is CASSVAGATNEKLFF. The CDR3 region has the DNA TGTGCCAGCAGCGTAGCAGGTGCAACTAATGAAAAACTGTTTTTT.

The chain joins TRBV28 to TRBJ1-2; TRBD1 aligns across 7 bases. CDR1 and CDR2 from the germline V gene are MDHEN and SYDVKM. The junction had 7 bases not matched to a gene; V was cut back by 6 bases and J by 6 bases. The CDR3 sequence is 13 residues long. CDR3 DNA sequence: TGTGCCAGCAGACAGACAGGGCCAGATGGCTACACCTTC. It codes for CASRQTGPDGYTF.

The chain carries TRBV29-1 and TRBJ1-1, with D tentatively TRBD1 (5 bases). The ends were cut back, 7 bases at V and 4 bases at J, with 16 bases in the middle. The CDR3 has 13 amino acids. CDR1 and CDR2 (germline): SQVTM, ANQGSEA. Here the CDR3 reads CSGRAGESTEAFF. In DNA form, the CDR3 reads TGCAGCGGTAGGGCGGGGGAGAGCACTGAAGCTTTCTTT. The variable domain in full, with the rest retrieved from reference TRBV29-1 and TRBJ1-1, is SAVISQKPSRDICQRGTSLTIQCQVDSQVTMMFWYRQQPGQSLTLIATANQGSEATYESGFVIDKFPISRPNLTFSTLTVSNMSPEDSSIYLCSGRAGESTEAFFGQGTRLTVV.

This chain's CDR3 is CASSFPTGGDTEAFF. CDR3 bases: TGTGCCAGCAGTTTCCCGACAGGGGGTGACACTGAAGCTTTCTTT. The rearrangement uses TRBV6-6 and TRBJ1-1, with 9 bases aligning to TRBD1. Germline values: CDR1 MNHNY, CDR2 SVGAGI (reference sequence). J gave up 3 bases and V 4 bases, and 6 bases lay outside the gene matches. The CDR3 covers 15 residues.

The chain is built from TRBV7-9 and TRBJ1-2, with 7 bases matching TRBD1. Per germline, CDR1 SEHNR and CDR2 FQNEAQ (reference sequence). This CDR3 is built from 13 residues. J gave up 8 bases and V 5 bases, and 8 bases lay outside the gene matches. CDR3 sequence reads: CASSAGQNGGYTF. CDR3 sequence (DNA): TGTGCCAGCAGCGCGGGACAGAACGGAGGCTACACCTTC.

The chain employs TRBV28 and TRBJ1-2; D possibly corresponds to TRBD1 (5 bases). Germline V gene lookup returns CDR1 MDHEN and CDR2 SYDVKM. Trimming pared 4 bases from V and 4 bases from J, leaving 13 bases between. The CDR3 spans 14 residues. CDR3 DNA sequence: TGTGCCAGCAGTTCTGGTCGGGGGTCCTATGGCTACACCTTC. Protein product: CASSSGRGSYGYTF.

The chain carries TRBV30 and TRBJ1-2; D is unclear. Trimming took off 5 bases at V and 0 bases at J, with 7 bases between the two ends. Germline CDR1 is GTSNPN and CDR2 is SVGIG (reference sequence). This CDR3 region has 12 residues. CDR3 nucleotides: TGTGCCTGGCTTACACCTAACTATGGCTACACCTTC. Protein: CAWLTPNYGYTF.

The rearrangement links TRBV7-9 to TRBJ1-2; 7 positions match TRBD1. The CDR3 sequence is 14 residues long. Germline CDR1 reads SEHNR; CDR2 reads FQNEAQ (reference sequence). The ends lost 1 base at V and 7 bases at J; junction bases unmatched: 6. CDR3 region: CASSLGGQTGGYTF. CDR3 nucleotides: TGTGCCAGCAGCTTAGGGGGACAGACGGGTGGCTACACCTTC.

This rearrangement joins TRBV25-1 to TRBJ2-1; tentative D call: TRBD2 (5 bases). The CDR3 length is 14 residues. Germline CDR1 is MGHDK and CDR2 is SYGVNS. V dropped 3 bases and J dropped 8 bases, with 14 bases sitting between them. CDR3 coding DNA: TGTGCCAGCAGTGACAGCCTAAGCGGTTATGAGCAGTTCTTC. It translates to CASSDSLSGYEQFF.

The chain uses TRBV7-2 and TRBJ2-1; D may be TRBD1 (5 bases). CDR3 size: 14 residues. Between the trimmed V and J ends, which lost 1 base and 7 bases, there was a span of 11 bases. Germline loops: CDR1 SGHTA, CDR2 FQGNSA. The CDR3 bases are TGTGCCAGCAGCTTAGTGGTGGGGCCGAATGAGCAGTTCTTC. Protein sequence: CASSLVVGPNEQFF.

The chain carries TRBV5-1 and TRBJ2-5; 9 bases are shared with TRBD1. Germline loops: CDR1 SGHRS, CDR2 YFSETQ. Unmatched junction bases numbered 11, after V lost 6 bases and J lost 5 bases. The CDR3 loop spans 15 amino acids. In DNA, the CDR3 is TGCGCCAGCACCCCACTACAGGGGGCTTACGAGACCCAGTACTTC. Amino acids: CASTPLQGAYETQYF.

This clone was found once. The chain couples TRBV30 to TRBJ2-7; D may be TRBD1 (6 bases). This CDR3 contains 14 residues. Per the germline V gene, CDR1 is GTSNPN and CDR2 is SVGIG (reference sequence). The ends were cut back, 0 bases at V and 7 bases at J, with 16 bases in the middle. CDR3 bases: TGTGCCTGGAGTGTGCCAGGGGCCCCCCGGGAGCAGTACTTC. It translates to CAWSVPGAPREQYF.

The chain joins TRBV30 to TRBJ1-2, with D hard to call. The germline V gene encodes CDR1 GTSNPN and CDR2 SVGIG (reference sequence). The ends were cut back, 0 bases at V and 6 bases at J, with 8 bases in the middle. The CDR3 contains 12 residues. CDR3 in amino acids: CAWSVTRNGYTF. The CDR3 region has the DNA TGTGCCTGGAGTGTAACTCGAAATGGCTACACCTTC.

The chain recombines TRBV27 with TRBJ2-1, with a tentative D call TRBD1 (5 bases). This CDR3 spans 14 amino acids. Trimming left V 6 bases short and J 4 bases short, with 13 bases between. In germline, CDR1 is MNHEY, CDR2 SMNVEV (reference sequence). The CDR3 loop is CASRPGRGYNEQFF. The CDR3 DNA reads as TGTGCCAGCAGGCCGGGTAGGGGATACAATGAGCAGTTCTTC.

The J gene is TRBJ1-5, the V gene TRBV30, with TRBD1 matching 9 bases. The CDR3 spans 15 residues. The trim removed 3 bases at V and 4 bases at J, leaving 7 bases unmatched. Germline CDR1 and CDR2: GTSNPN and SVGIG (reference sequence). DNA for the CDR3: TGTGCCTGGAGCCCAGGGACAGGGAGGAATCAGCCCCAGCATTTT. This sequence encodes CAWSPGTGRNQPQHF.

This chain joins TRBV2 and TRBJ2-7; no clear D gene. V was clipped by 7 bases and J by 0 bases, with 10 bases between them. The CDR3 totals 13 residues. Germline V gene data show CDR1 as SNHLY and CDR2 as FYNNEI. The CDR3 nucleotides are TGTGCCAGCACGGCGGCAGACTCCTACGAGCAGTACTTC. The encoded protein is CASTAADSYEQYF.

The rearrangement links TRBV30 to TRBJ1-5, with 10 bases fitting TRBD1. The CDR3 contains 19 residues. Germline CDR1 and CDR2: GTSNPN and SVGIG (reference sequence). The V and J ends lost 0 bases and 4 bases, in that order; junction bases with no gene match: 15. This chain's CDR3 is CAWSVLLTMGQGKNQPQHF. Here the CDR3 DNA reads TGTGCCTGGAGTGTACTTCTTACGATGGGACAGGGGAAGAATCAGCCCCAGCATTTT.

DNA of the CDR3: TGCGCCAGCAGCTTGGAGCGGCTTTACGAGCAGTACTTC. This translates into CASSLERLYEQYF. The rearrangement joins TRBV5-1 to TRBJ2-7; TRBD2 might be the D (5 bases). Germline CDR1 and CDR2: SGHRS and YFSETQ. The length of the CDR3 is 13 residues. Trimming shortened V by 0 bases and J by 4 bases, and 8 bases separated the two germline ends. Complete variable domain (other parts from reference TRBV5-1 and TRBJ2-7): KAGVTQTPRYLIKTRGQQVTLSCSPISGHRSVSWYQQTPGQGLQFLFEYFSETQRNKGNFPGRFSGRQFSNSRSEMNVSTLELGDSALYLCASSLERLYEQYFGPGTRLTVT.

The chain couples TRBV7-8 to TRBJ1-4; D is possibly TRBD1 (5 bases). The germline V and J ends were trimmed by 5 bases and 6 bases, with 16 bases remaining between them. The CDR3 runs 15 residues. The germline V gene encodes CDR1 SGHVS and CDR2 FQNEAQ. Here the CDR3 reads CASSRRGTADEKLFF. In nucleotides, the CDR3 is TGTGCCAGCAGCCGGAGAGGGACTGCTGATGAAAAACTGTTTTTT.

The table lists this clone with a few counts. CDR3 region: CASSIDRGLIHSGANVLTF. CDR3 in DNA: TGTGCCAGTAGTATAGATAGGGGACTGATACACTCTGGGGCCAACGTCCTGACTTTC. The V call is TRBV19, the J call TRBJ2-6, with a possible D match to TRBD2 (6 bases). Trimming left V 0 bases short and J 0 bases short, with 15 bases between. Per the germline V gene, CDR1 is LNHDA and CDR2 is SQIVND (reference sequence). This CDR3 is 19 amino acids long.

This chain uses TRBV7-2 with TRBJ1-1; 7 bases fit TRBD1. CDR3 length: 14 residues. Germline-derived CDR1 and CDR2 are SGHTA and FQGNSA. V dropped 4 bases and J dropped 4; count of bases not matched to a gene: 6. CDR3: CASSSQTGFTEAFF. CDR3 nucleotides: TGTGCCAGCAGCTCACAGACAGGGTTCACTGAAGCTTTCTTT. Drawing the rest from reference TRBV7-2 and TRBJ1-1, the complete variable domain is GAGVSQSPSNKVTEKGKDVELRCDPISGHTALYWYRQSLGQGLEFLIYFQGNSAPDKSGLPSDRFSAERTGGSVSTLTIQRTQQEDSAVYLCASSSQTGFTEAFFGQGTRLTVV.

V and J are TRBV7-9 and TRBJ1-1; D not certain. Germline CDR1 and CDR2: SEHNR and FQNEAQ (reference sequence). The CDR3 sequence is 16 residues long. V shed 0 bases and J shed 6 bases, with 17 bases lying between them. The CDR3 nucleotides read TGTGCCAGCAGCTTAGCGCGGGTAAGAGGAAAGGCTGAAGCTTTCTTT. Amino acids: CASSLARVRGKAEAFF.

This rearrangement joins TRBV15 to TRBJ2-1; 13 positions agree with TRBD2. The trim removed 0 bases at V and 9 bases at J, leaving 8 bases unmatched. The CDR3 consists of 17 residues. Germline V CDR1 and CDR2: LNHNV, YYDKDF (reference sequence). CDR3 DNA: TGTGCCACCAGCAGAGACGTTACTAGCGGGAGGGGTGTTGAGCAGTTCTTC. This sequence encodes CATSRDVTSGRGVEQFF.

The chain joins TRBV4-2 to TRBJ2-5; 14 nucleotides match TRBD2. The last part of the DNA fits TRBJ2-7 better; the J call may be wrong. Per germline, CDR1 LGHNA and CDR2 YNFKEQ. This CDR3 region has 18 residues. The CDR3 bases are TGTGCCAGCAGCCAAGGGACTAGCGGGAGGCTAATCTCCTACGAGCAGTACTTC. It translates to CASSQGTSGRLISYEQYF.

V and J are TRBV5-1 and TRBJ2-5; D is undetermined. Per the germline V gene, CDR1 is SGHRS and CDR2 is YFSETQ. This CDR3 comprises 13 residues. Between the trimmed V and J ends, which lost 1 base and 1 base, there was a span of 5 bases. The chain's CDR3 is CASSLTVQETQYF. The CDR3 DNA is TGCGCCAGCAGCTTGACAGTCCAAGAGACCCAGTACTTC.

This clone was counted only a few times. The chain is built from TRBV18 and TRBJ1-4, with no clear D. Germline CDR1 KGHSH, CDR2 LQKENI. V was trimmed by 3 bases and J by 7 bases, leaving 15 bases between them. The CDR3 sequence is 15 residues long. CDR3 sequence: CASSPTGRESEKLFF. The DNA for the CDR3 is TGTGCCAGCTCACCGACGGGGAGGGAGAGTGAAAAACTGTTTTTT.